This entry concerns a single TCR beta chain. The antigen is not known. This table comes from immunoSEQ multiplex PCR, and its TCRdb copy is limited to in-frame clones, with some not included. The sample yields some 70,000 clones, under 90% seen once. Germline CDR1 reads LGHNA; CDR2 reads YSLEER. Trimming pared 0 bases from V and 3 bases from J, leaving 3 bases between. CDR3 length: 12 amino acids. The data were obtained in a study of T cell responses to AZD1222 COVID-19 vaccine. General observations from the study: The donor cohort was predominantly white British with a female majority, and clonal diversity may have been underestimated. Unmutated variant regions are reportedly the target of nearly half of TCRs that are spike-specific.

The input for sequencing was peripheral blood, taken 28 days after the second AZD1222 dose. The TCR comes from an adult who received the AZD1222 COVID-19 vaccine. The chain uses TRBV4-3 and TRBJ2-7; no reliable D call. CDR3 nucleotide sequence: TGCGCCAGCAGCCAAGACGGCTACGAGCAGTACTTC. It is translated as CASSQDGYEQYF.